The 29 T cell receptor beta chains below all came from one sample that was sequenced in a study of beta chain features in type 1 diabetes. Expressed TCRB transcripts got sequenced, as all isolated RNA was reverse transcribed. Produced via immunoSEQ multiplex PCR; TCRdb's table is partial and in-frame only. The table includes 430,000 or so clones, about 10% detected once. Sequencing input: naive CD4+ T cells from blood. These receptors originate from a young woman in good health.

At least ten counts were recorded for this clone. The sample has other DNA sequences that encode this CDR3 too. The V and J genes are TRBV29-1 and TRBJ2-3, with D hard to call. This CDR3 is built from 10 residues. CDR1 and CDR2 from the germline V gene are SQVTM and ANQGSEA. Deletions cut 7 bases from V and 6 bases from J, with 8 bases between. The CDR3 DNA reads TGCAGCGGGGCTACGGATACGCAGTATTTT. Amino acid sequence: CSGATDTQYF.

This clone was detected a few times. V gene TRBV28 combines with J gene TRBJ2-1; TRBD2 matches at 8 bases. Looked up from germline, CDR1 is MDHEN and CDR2 is SYDVKM. There are 16 residues in the CDR3. Losses at the gene ends were 6 bases for V and 4 bases for J; bases not matched to a gene: 11. CDR3 region: CASSSKLAATYNEQFF. The CDR3 DNA reads TGTGCCAGCAGCTCCAAACTAGCGGCCACATACAATGAGCAGTTCTTC. Full variable domain (outside the CDR3, taken from reference TRBV28 and TRBJ2-1): DVKVTQSSRYLVKRTGEKVFLECVQDMDHENMFWYRQDPGLGLRLIYFSYDVKMKEKGDIPEGYSVSREKKERFSLILESASTNQTSMYLCASSSKLAATYNEQFFGPGTRLTVL.

The table lists this clone with a few counts. V gene TRBV27 combines with J gene TRBJ2-7, with 7 bases lining up with TRBD1. The V gene end was trimmed by 4 bases and the J gene end by 1 base; junction bases not matched to a gene: 4. This CDR3 comprises 14 residues. Germline V gene lookup returns CDR1 MNHEY and CDR2 SMNVEV (reference sequence). The CDR3, as DNA: TGTGCCAGCAGTTCCTTGACAGGGTCCTACGAGCAGTACTTC. This encodes CASSSLTGSYEQYF.

This chain uses TRBV4-3 with TRBJ2-5; D is ambiguous. This CDR3 is 17 amino acids long. The V end was cut by 1 base, the J end by 5 bases, with 20 bases between. Germline-derived CDR1 and CDR2 are LGHNA and YSLEER. CDR3 amino acids: CASSQVSGLAPRETQYF. The CDR3 coding sequence is TGCGCCAGCAGCCAAGTGTCGGGCTTGGCGCCTCGGGAGACCCAGTACTTC.

This clone was picked up a small number of times. Other DNA sequences of this sample code for an identical CDR3. This rearrangement joins TRBV5-1 to TRBJ2-1; D not resolved. Germline lookup yields CDR1 SGHRS and CDR2 YFSETQ. The ends were cut back, 4 bases at V and 7 bases at J, with 6 bases in the middle. The CDR3 consists of 11 residues. The CDR3 region is CASSRGNEQFF. In nucleotides, the CDR3 is TGCGCCAGCAGCAGAGGAAATGAGCAGTTCTTC.

The chain couples TRBV18 to TRBJ1-1, with D hard to call. Trimming pared 3 bases from V and 0 bases from J, leaving 20 bases between. The germline gives CDR1 KGHSH, CDR2 LQKENI. The CDR3 runs 18 residues. CDR3 protein: CASSPPGYLQYMNTEAFF. The CDR3, as DNA: TGTGCCAGCTCACCCCCGGGATACTTACAGTACATGAACACTGAAGCTTTCTTT.

This clone came up a few times. The genes are TRBV11-1 and TRBJ2-3, with D perhaps being TRBD1 or TRBD2 (6 bases each). CDR3 size: 16 residues. Germline CDR1 reads SGHAT; CDR2 reads FQDESV (reference sequence). Trimming removed 5 bases at V and 1 base at J, with 16 bases between. The CDR3 is CASSPGEGGRTDTQYF. The CDR3 bases are TGTGCCAGCAGCCCGGGAGAGGGGGGCCGCACAGATACGCAGTATTTT.

This chain uses TRBV7-9 with TRBJ2-2; D is unclear. This CDR3 contains 13 residues. With 2 bases removed from V and 5 bases from J, the gap between germline ends came to 6 bases. Germline CDR1 reads SEHNR; CDR2 reads FQNEAQ (reference sequence). CDR3 loop: CASSLIVTGELFF. The CDR3 DNA is TGTGCCAGCAGCTTAATTGTTACCGGGGAGCTGTTTTTT.

This clone has just a few counts. The rearrangement uses TRBV15 and TRBJ2-7, with 11 bases aligning to TRBD2. Germline assignment: CDR1 LNHNV and CDR2 YYDKDF (reference sequence). Trimming took 3 bases from V and 0 from J; bases not matched to a gene: 7. The CDR3 runs to 17 residues. The CDR3 DNA follows: TGTGCCACCAGCAGTCGAGTAGCGGGGGGGAGCTCCTACGAGCAGTACGTC. Its protein is CATSSRVAGGSSYEQYV.

The CDR3 spells CASSLVRLTGSRGDTQYF. CDR3 sequence (DNA): TGTGCCAGCAGCTTAGTTCGACTTACAGGGTCACGAGGAGATACGCAGTATTTT. The chain combines TRBV7-2 with TRBJ2-3; the D gene is possibly TRBD1 (6 bases). The germline gives CDR1 SGHTA, CDR2 FQGNSA. The CDR3 extends over 18 amino acids. Trimming removed 1 base at V and 5 bases at J, with 22 bases between.

The table lists this clone with a few counts. The J gene is TRBJ2-5, the V gene TRBV7-2, with 7 bases matching TRBD1. The germline V gene encodes CDR1 SGHTA and CDR2 FQGNSA. With 2 bases clipped from V and 2 bases from J, the junction kept 2 bases outside the gene matches. The CDR3 is 14 amino acids. CDR3 sequence: CASSLQGVQETQYF. For the CDR3, the DNA is TGTGCCAGCAGCTTACAGGGGGTACAAGAGACCCAGTACTTC.

This clone was seen a few times. The chain has TRBV19 and TRBJ2-5; D perhaps matches TRBD1 (6 bases). The ends were cut back, 8 bases at V and 4 bases at J, with 11 bases in the middle. Germline V gene data show CDR1 as LNHDA and CDR2 as SQIVND (reference sequence). The CDR3 is 12 residues long. In DNA, the CDR3 is TGTGCCAGTCGACAGGCAGGAGAGACCCAGTACTTC. This encodes CASRQAGETQYF.

The gene calls are TRBV14 and TRBJ2-1, with 9 nucleotides matching TRBD2. Germline V CDR1 and CDR2: SGHDN, FVKESK. The ends lost 4 bases at V and 4 bases at J; junction bases unmatched: 5. The CDR3 is 15 amino acids. CDR3 in DNA: TGTGCCAGCAGCCCGCCAAGCGGGGGGTACAATGAGCAGTTCTTC. Protein: CASSPPSGGYNEQFF. The full variable domain, completed using reference TRBV14 and TRBJ2-1, is EAGVTQFPSHSVIEKGQTVTLRCDPISGHDNLYWYRRVMGKEIKFLLHFVKESKQDESGMPNNRFLAERTGGTYSTLKVQPAELEDSGVYFCASSPPSGGYNEQFFGPGTRLTVL.

This clone was counted a few times. Other nucleotide sequences in the sample specify the same CDR3. J is TRBJ2-3 and V is TRBV5-1; D uncertain. The CDR3 runs 12 residues. V was cut by 5 bases and J by 2 bases, with 6 bases left in between. Germline V gives CDR1 SGHRS, CDR2 YFSETQ. In nucleotides, the CDR3 is TGCGCCAGCAGTTCGACCACAGATACGCAGTATTTT. Translating gives CASSSTTDTQYF.

In its sample, this clone was seen a few times. This chain links TRBV30 with TRBJ1-1, with 7 bases lining up with TRBD1. With V trimmed by 4 bases and J by 3 bases, 11 bases remained unmatched. This CDR3 is built from 15 residues. The germline V gene encodes CDR1 GTSNPN and CDR2 SVGIG (reference sequence). CDR3 in DNA: TGTGCCTGGAAGTTTTCCGACAGGGTCGACACTGAAGCTTTCTTT. This codes for CAWKFSDRVDTEAFF.

This clone was seen a few times. The J gene is TRBJ1-1, the V gene TRBV19; no reliable D call. CDR3 length: 14 amino acids. The V end was cut by 5 bases, the J end by 0 bases, with 10 bases between. In germline, CDR1 is LNHDA, CDR2 SQIVND (reference sequence). The DNA for the CDR3 is TGTGCCAGTAGTGCGACTTTGGTGAACACTGAAGCTTTCTTT. Protein sequence: CASSATLVNTEAFF. Drawing the rest from reference TRBV19 and TRBJ1-1, the complete variable domain is DGGITQSPKYLFRKEGQNVTLSCEQNLNHDAMYWYRQDPGQGLRLIYYSQIVNDFQKGDIAEGYSVSREKKESFPLTVTSAQKNPTAFYLCASSATLVNTEAFFGQGTRLTVV.

The chain combines TRBV4-1 with TRBJ1-4, with D hard to call. Trimming cost V 4 bases and J 8 bases, with 11 bases left between them. The length of the CDR3 is 13 residues. Germline V gene sequence: CDR1 MGHRA, CDR2 YSYEKL. The CDR3 spells CASSPTLGEKLFF. DNA of the CDR3: TGCGCCAGCAGCCCAACCTTGGGGGAAAAACTGTTTTTT.

The chain links TRBV9 to TRBJ1-5; D is ambiguous. The CDR3 is made up of 15 amino acids. The germline gives CDR1 SGDLS, CDR2 YYNGEE. The V end was cut by 0 bases, the J end by 7 bases, with 14 bases between. CDR3 region: CASSVGPGPTQPQHF. Written as DNA, the CDR3 is TGTGCCAGCAGCGTAGGCCCGGGCCCGACCCAGCCCCAGCATTTT.

Comments on this clone: Other DNA sequences in this specimen translate into the identical CDR3. The chain recombines TRBV5-1 with TRBJ1-1, with D uncertain. The CDR3 totals 13 residues. V was cut by 3 bases and J by 2 bases, with 8 bases left in between. Germline loops: CDR1 SGHRS, CDR2 YFSETQ. For the CDR3, the DNA is TGCGCCAGCAGCTCTGACCCTAACACTGAAGCTTTCTTT. As protein: CASSSDPNTEAFF.

This chain uses TRBV5-1 with TRBJ1-2; no clear D. The V gene lost 0 bases and the J gene lost 4 bases, with 7 bases spanning the gap. Germline lookup yields CDR1 SGHRS and CDR2 YFSETQ. The CDR3 covers 13 residues. The CDR3 nucleotides are TGCGCCAGCAGCTTGGGTACAGTCTATGGCTACACCTTC. Amino acids: CASSLGTVYGYTF.

The chain couples TRBV7-2 to TRBJ1-1, with 11 bases identical to TRBD1. V trimming: 5 bases; J trimming: 10 bases; junction bases outside the gene matches: 12. The CDR3 has 15 residues. Germline V gene data show CDR1 as SGHTA and CDR2 as FQGNSA. The CDR3 is CASSLDRGRSATAFF. The DNA of the CDR3 is TGTGCCAGCAGCCTGGACAGGGGGCGTAGCGCTACAGCTTTCTTT. The variable domain in full, completed from reference TRBV7-2 and TRBJ1-1, reads GAGVSQSPSNKVTEKGKDVELRCDPISGHTALYWYRQSLGQGLEFLIYFQGNSAPDKSGLPSDRFSAERTGGSVSTLTIQRTQQEDSAVYLCASSLDRGRSATAFFGQGTRLTVV.

This clone was found a few times. The V call is TRBV28, the J call TRBJ2-1; D is tentatively TRBD1 or TRBD2 (5 bases each). Trimming cost V 7 bases and J 3 bases, with 16 bases left between them. CDR1 MDHEN and CDR2 SYDVKM come from the germline V gene. There are 15 residues in the CDR3. In DNA form, the CDR3 reads TGTGCCAGCACCTCGAGGGGTTCCCTCTACAATGAGCAGTTCTTC. It codes for CASTSRGSLYNEQFF.

J is TRBJ1-4 and V is TRBV7-2; no definite D call. V lost 5 bases, J lost 0 bases, and 7 bases lay in between. The CDR3 has 14 amino acids. Looked up from germline, CDR1 is SGHTA and CDR2 is FQGNSA. This CDR3 is CASSPWTTNEKLFF. The CDR3 DNA reads TGTGCCAGCAGCCCCTGGACAACTAATGAAAAACTGTTTTTT.

This clone was seen only a few times. J is TRBJ1-2 and V is TRBV30; D unresolved. The germline V and J ends were trimmed by 7 bases and 7 bases, with 19 bases remaining between them. Per the germline V gene, CDR1 is GTSNPN and CDR2 is SVGIG (reference sequence). The CDR3 totals 13 residues. This CDR3 reads CAYAGRHASGYTF. The DNA for the CDR3 is TGTGCCTACGCTGGCCGACACGCCAGTGGCTACACCTTC.

This clone was seen a handful of times. The V and J genes are TRBV20-1 and TRBJ2-1, with D uncertain. Germline V lookup: CDR1 DFQATT, CDR2 SNEGSKA (reference sequence). CDR3 size: 11 residues. V dropped 3 bases and J dropped 9 bases, with 9 bases sitting between them. The CDR3 loop is CSASGGGEQFF. The CDR3 nucleotides read TGCAGTGCTAGTGGTGGTGGTGAGCAGTTCTTC.

This clone was detected a few times. In nucleotides, the CDR3 is TGTGCCACCAGCAGAGGGGTTTACTACGAGCAGTACGTC. Its translation: CATSRGVYYEQYV. The chain employs TRBV15 and TRBJ2-7; D is ambiguous. Germline V gives CDR1 LNHNV, CDR2 YYDKDF (reference sequence). The V and J ends lost 1 base and 3 bases respectively, with 7 bases between them. This CDR3 has 13 residues.

This clone turned up a few times. The same CDR3 can be traced to other DNA sequences in this sample. J is TRBJ1-1 and V is TRBV7-9; D gene uncertain. CDR1 and CDR2 (germline): SEHNR, FQNEAQ (reference sequence). The CDR3 contains 13 residues. V was trimmed by 3 bases and J by 1 base, leaving 6 bases between them. The chain's CDR3 is CASSFSENTEAFF. Here the CDR3 DNA reads TGTGCCAGCAGCTTTTCCGAGAACACTGAAGCTTTCTTT.

This clone has a handful of counts. The chain combines TRBV6-6 with TRBJ2-1, with unresolved D. V was cut by 0 bases and J by 9 bases, with 15 bases left in between. CDR1 MNHNY and CDR2 SVGAGI come from the germline V gene (reference sequence). The CDR3 length is 15 residues. Written as DNA, the CDR3 is TGTGCCAGCAGTTACTCGCCAGGATTGGGCGGTGAGCAGTTCTTC. Amino acid sequence: CASSYSPGLGGEQFF.

This clone was observed a few times. The chain links TRBV7-9 to TRBJ1-2; 8 nucleotides align to TRBD1. The CDR3 consists of 13 residues. Germline assignment: CDR1 SEHNR and CDR2 FQNEAQ (reference sequence). Trimming at V came to 8 bases and at J to 3 bases, leaving 5 bases not matched to a gene. The CDR3 coding sequence is TGTGCCAGCGAGGACAGGGCTTACTATGGCTACACCTTC. Translation gives CASEDRAYYGYTF.